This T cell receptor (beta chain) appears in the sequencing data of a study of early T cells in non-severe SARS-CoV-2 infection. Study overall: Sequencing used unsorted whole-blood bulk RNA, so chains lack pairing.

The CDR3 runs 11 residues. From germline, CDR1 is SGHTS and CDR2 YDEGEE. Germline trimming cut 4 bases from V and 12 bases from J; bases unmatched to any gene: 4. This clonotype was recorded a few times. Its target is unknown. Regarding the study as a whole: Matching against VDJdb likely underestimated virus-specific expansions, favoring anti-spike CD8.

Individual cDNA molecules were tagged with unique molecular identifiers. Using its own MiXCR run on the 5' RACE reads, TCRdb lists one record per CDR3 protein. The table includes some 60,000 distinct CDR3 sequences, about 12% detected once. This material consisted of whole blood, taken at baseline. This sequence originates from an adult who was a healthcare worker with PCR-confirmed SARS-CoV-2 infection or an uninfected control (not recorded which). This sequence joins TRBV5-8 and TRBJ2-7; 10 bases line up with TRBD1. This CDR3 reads CASSTDRGTYF. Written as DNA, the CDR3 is TGTGCCAGCAGCACGGACAGGGGGACGTACTTC.